The sequence of this T cell receptor beta chain was determined in a study of blood T cell repertoires in COVID-19. Study-wide background: The United States, Italy and Spain supplied acute and convalescent COVID-19 samples. T cells, B-cell-depleted T cells, or PBMCs provided the cDNA or gDNA that served as material.

In the source study's methods: Reference gene primers were amplified, and this amplification served to estimate nucleated cell counts. Only in-frame clones appear in the TCRdb table, and some are missing; sequencing was by immunoSEQ multiplex PCR. V, J and clone size are taken as reported in that table, and D and trimming were inferred from the DNA itself. Of about 80,000 clones in the sample, about four fifths were seen once. This clonotype originated in a human donor in a cohort sampled during active COVID-19. The material sequenced was peripheral blood.

This CDR3 is CASSPPRFTEAFF. CDR3 DNA sequence: TGTGCCAGCAGCCCCCCTAGGTTCACTGAAGCTTTCTTT. The chain has TRBV6-5 and TRBJ1-1; D gene uncertain. The germline V gene encodes CDR1 MNHEY and CDR2 SVGAGI. Trimming took off 6 bases at V and 4 bases at J, with 12 bases between the two ends. The CDR3 is made up of 13 amino acids.